A single sample is the source of the 18 T cell receptor beta chains below, sequenced in a study of breast tumors, draining lymph nodes, adjacent tissues (dated by TCRdb to the mid-2010s). The axillary draining lymph nodes of breast cancer patients were the source of the lymph node samples. The library was made by multiplex PCR. For sequencing, an Illumina HiSeq 2000 was employed. The public reads were reprocessed in TCRdb via fastp at Q25 and MiXCR, keeping in-frame beta chains. Rows with a matching CDR3 protein are joined into one entry that keeps the most common DNA and genes. Recorded for this sample are 200,000 to 250,000 distinct CDR3 sequences; 32% of them occurred a single time. The ten largest clones represent roughly 1.5% of the sample. The sample consisted of axillary lymph node tissue. These receptors came from a female donor with breast cancer. Some clones in this sample may be carry-over from other donors' samples.

This clonotype was recorded many times. In DNA, the CDR3 is TGTGCCACCAGCTTCGGCGGGAGTTCCTACAATGAGCAGTTCTTC. Encoded protein: CATSFGGSSYNEQFF. The V and J genes are TRBV15 and TRBJ2-1, with TRBD2 identical over 7 bases. This CDR3 is 15 amino acids long. The junction had 5 bases not matched to a gene; V was cut back by 5 bases and J by 1 base. Germline lookup yields CDR1 LNHNV and CDR2 YYDKDF (reference sequence).

In this sample, this clonotype turned up many times. The V gene is TRBV5-1, the J gene TRBJ2-7; a weak D match, TRBD2 (6 bases). CDR1 is SGHRS and CDR2 is YFSETQ in the germline V gene. CDR3 size: 16 residues. The ends were cut back, 4 bases at V and 1 base at J, with 18 bases in the middle. CDR3 residues: CASSPRRGARSYEQYF. CDR3 in DNA: TGCGCCAGCAGCCCTCGGCGGGGAGCGCGGTCCTACGAGCAGTACTTC. The full variable domain, with the rest looked up from reference TRBV5-1 and TRBJ2-7, is KAGVTQTPRYLIKTRGQQVTLSCSPISGHRSVSWYQQTPGQGLQFLFEYFSETQRNKGNFPGRFSGRQFSNSRSEMNVSTLELGDSALYLCASSPRRGARSYEQYFGPGTRLTVT.

The table lists this clonotype with many counts. The V and J genes are TRBV20-1 and TRBJ2-6; 8 bases match TRBD1. The CDR3 loop spans 15 amino acids. After removal of 5 bases from V and 2 bases from J, the junction contained 5 bases not matched to a gene. The germline V gene has CDR1 DFQATT and CDR2 SNEGSKA (reference sequence). The CDR3: CSALQGAAGANVLTF. CDR3 nucleotide sequence: TGCAGTGCTTTGCAGGGGGCGGCTGGGGCCAACGTCCTGACTTTC.

This clonotype was seen ten or more times. CDR3 bases: TGCGCCAGCAGCATACGAGCGGGATCAGCCTACGAGCAGTACTTC. This translates into CASSIRAGSAYEQYF. This chain joins TRBV4-1 and TRBJ2-7; TRBD2 matches at 7 bases. The V gene end was trimmed by 5 bases and the J gene end by 2 bases; junction bases not matched to a gene: 9. From germline, CDR1 is MGHRA and CDR2 YSYEKL. This CDR3 is 15 amino acids long.

This clonotype was seen at least ten times. A much larger clonotype is one base distant, so this may be a read error. This sequence joins TRBV20-1 and TRBJ2-5, with TRBD2 matching over 7 bases. The CDR3 covers 15 residues. Per germline, CDR1 DFQATT and CDR2 SNEGSKA (reference sequence). The V gene end was trimmed by 1 base and the J gene end by 4 bases; junction bases not matched to a gene: 9. In nucleotides, the CDR3 is TGCAGTGCTAGAGTGGCTAGCGGAAGGCCAGAGACCCAGTACTTC. Translating it yields CSARVASGRPETQYF.

This clonotype was detected ten times or more. The chain uses TRBV30 and TRBJ2-7, with D hard to call. Trimming took 5 bases from V and 6 from J, leaving 11 bases between them. Germline loops: CDR1 GTSNPN, CDR2 SVGIG (reference sequence). The length of the CDR3 is 11 residues. The CDR3 region is CAWSRVGEQYF. The DNA of the CDR3 is TGTGCCTGGTCACGAGTGGGCGAGCAGTACTTC.

Many counts were recorded for this clonotype. The chain is built from TRBV7-3 and TRBJ1-3; TRBD1 might be the D (5 bases). In germline, CDR1 is SGHTA, CDR2 FQGTGA. V was shortened by 5 bases and J by 0 bases, with 14 bases between the two germline ends. The CDR3 loop spans 16 amino acids. The CDR3: CASSLRGRDSGNTIYF. The CDR3 nucleotides are TGTGCCAGCAGCCTCCGCGGCAGGGACTCTGGAAACACCATATATTTT.

This clonotype was counted between two and nine times. The rearrangement uses TRBV5-8 and TRBJ2-1; D possibly corresponds to TRBD2 (6 bases). The CDR3 is 16 amino acids. V lost 5 bases, J lost 7 bases, and 22 bases lay in between. Germline V gives CDR1 SGHTS, CDR2 YDEGEE. CDR3 sequence: CASRLRVALAGNEQFF. DNA for the CDR3: TGTGCCAGCAGACTTCGGGTGGCCCTTGCGGGAAATGAGCAGTTCTTC.

As concerns this clonotype: Since a much larger clone is just one base distant, this may be a read error. The chain carries TRBV30 and TRBJ2-1; the match to TRBD2 covers 8 bases. The CDR3 runs to 13 residues. The junction had 7 bases not matched to a gene; V was cut back by 5 bases and J by 7 bases. From germline, CDR1 is GTSNPN and CDR2 SVGIG (reference sequence). CDR3 nucleotides: TGTGCCTGGGATTCCGGGACTAGAAATGAGCAGTTCTTC. Translation gives CAWDSGTRNEQFF.

This clonotype was detected ten times or more. This chain links TRBV5-1 with TRBJ1-2; D possibly corresponds to TRBD1 (6 bases). The CDR3 has 13 amino acids. The germline gives CDR1 SGHRS, CDR2 YFSETQ. V lost 0 bases and J 5 bases, leaving 8 bases between the germline ends. The CDR3 DNA is TGCGCCAGCAGCTTGGACAGGGTATATGGCTACACCTTC. This encodes CASSLDRVYGYTF.

In the case of this clonotype: Sequence at one end of the junction differs from germline and may be a read error. The chain has TRBV15 and TRBJ1-3; D gene unclear. CDR1 is LNHNV, CDR2 YYDKDF, per germline (reference sequence). The CDR3 extends over 15 amino acids. The CDR3 loop reads CATSGPPGTGNTTYF. The CDR3 DNA reads TGTGCTACCAGCGGACCCCCGGGAACTGGAAACACCACATATTTT.

This clonotype was seen repeatedly, ten times or more. The chain uses TRBV5-1 and TRBJ2-2; 7 bases line up with TRBD1. The ends lost 9 bases at V and 2 bases at J; junction bases unmatched: 7. The germline gives CDR1 SGHRS, CDR2 YFSETQ. The CDR3 has 14 residues. CDR3 in DNA: TGCGCCACCCACGGGACAGCCAACACCGGGGAGCTGTTTTTT. Protein sequence: CATHGTANTGELFF.

This chain joins TRBV15 and TRBJ2-7; D is unresolved. V shed 3 bases and J shed 5 bases, with 20 bases lying between them. Germline V lookup: CDR1 LNHNV, CDR2 YYDKDF (reference sequence). This CDR3 is 16 amino acids long. The CDR3 DNA sequence: TGTGCCACCAGCAGCCTCGGGTATGGGCTTCAGAACGAGCAGTACTTC. Its translation is CATSSLGYGLQNEQYF.

This clonotype was seen more than once but under ten times. Given a much more abundant clone one base away, this may be a read error. The chain recombines TRBV20-1 with TRBJ2-1, with no clear D. The CDR3 has 14 residues. Germline-derived CDR1 and CDR2 are DFQATT and SNEGSKA (reference sequence). The CDR3 coding sequence is TGCAGTGCTAGGGCCGTGACTCACTACACTGAGCAGTTCTTC. Translation: CSARAVTHYTEQFF.

On this clonotype: A much larger clone lies one base from this, so it may be a read error. The rearrangement joins TRBV11-2 to TRBJ2-2; 10 bases are a match to TRBD2. J lost 4 bases, V lost 1 base, and 12 bases had no gene match. This CDR3 contains 19 residues. Germline V gene lookup returns CDR1 SGHAT and CDR2 FQNNGV. In DNA form, the CDR3 reads TGTGCCAGCAGCTTAGTCCCCGTAGCAGCGGGAGGGTTCACCGGGGAGCTGTTTTTT. This sequence encodes CASSLVPVAAGGFTGELFF.

This clonotype was picked up many times. CDR3 DNA sequence: TGCAGTGCTAGTACCAGGGGCTACGAGCAGTACTTC. Translating gives CSASTRGYEQYF. The chain combines TRBV20-1 with TRBJ2-7, with D perhaps matching TRBD1 (6 bases). The CDR3 length is 12 residues. The V and J ends lost 3 bases and 3 bases respectively, with 9 bases between them. In germline, CDR1 is DFQATT, CDR2 SNEGSKA (reference sequence).

In regard to this clonotype: A much larger clone differs by one base, so this may be a read error. The chain couples TRBV30 to TRBJ1-2; possible D gene TRBD1, 5 bases. Germline V gene lookup returns CDR1 GTSNPN and CDR2 SVGIG (reference sequence). CDR3 size: 13 residues. The CDR3: CAWSVGEDYGCTF. Here the CDR3 DNA reads TGTGCCTGGAGTGTGGGGGAGGACTATGGCTGCACCTTC. Supplemented by reference TRBV30 and TRBJ1-2, the full variable domain reads SQTIHQWPATLVQPVGSPLSLECTVEGTSNPNLYWYRQAAGRGLQLLFYSVGIGQISSEVPQNLSASRPQDRQFILSSKKLLLSDSGFYLCAWSVGEDYGCTFGSGTRLTVV.

This clonotype was counted a few times. This may be a read error, as it is one base from a much larger clone. V gene TRBV11-1 combines with J gene TRBJ2-1; D gene ambiguous. This CDR3 comprises 15 residues. Germline V gene data show CDR1 as SGHAT and CDR2 as FQDESV (reference sequence). The CDR3 coding sequence is TGTGCCAGCAGCCATGCGCGTGTCTCCTACGATGAGCAGTTCTTC. It codes for CASSHARVSYDEQFF.